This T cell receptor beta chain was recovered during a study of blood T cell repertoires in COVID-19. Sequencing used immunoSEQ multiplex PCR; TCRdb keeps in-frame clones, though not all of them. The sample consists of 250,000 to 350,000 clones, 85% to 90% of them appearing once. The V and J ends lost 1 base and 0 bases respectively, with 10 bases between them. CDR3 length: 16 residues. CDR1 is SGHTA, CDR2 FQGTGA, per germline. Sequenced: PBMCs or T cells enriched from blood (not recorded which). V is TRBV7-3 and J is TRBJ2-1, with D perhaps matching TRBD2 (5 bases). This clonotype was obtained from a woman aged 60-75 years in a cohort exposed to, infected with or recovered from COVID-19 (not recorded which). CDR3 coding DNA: TGTGCCAGCAGCTTAATGCGTGGGAGCTCCTACAATGAGCAGTTCTTC. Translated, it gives CASSLMRGSSYNEQFF.